This T cell receptor (beta chain) came from a study of T-cell reconstitution after alpha-beta-depleted transplantation in children. During its preparation, the TCRbeta library received unique molecular identifiers. MiXCR was run by TCRdb on the PCR reads, yielding one entry per CDR3 protein. Of approximately 240,000 distinct CDR3 sequences detected, around 9.7% appear once; the ten largest clones hold 5% to 5.5%. The germline V and J ends were trimmed by 2 bases and 6 bases, with 5 bases remaining between them. This CDR3 region has 12 residues. Germline-derived CDR1 and CDR2 are SEHNR and FQNEAQ (reference sequence). Ten or more counts support this clonotype.

The receptor was derived from a human donor who donated a stem cell graft to a child with SCID. Sample: PBMCs from the stem cell graft donor, taken from the stem cell graft. The chain combines TRBV7-9 with TRBJ2-1; D is uncertain. The CDR3: CASSLLTNEQFF. The CDR3 coding sequence is TGTGCCAGCAGCTTATTGACCAATGAGCAGTTCTTC.